The present T cell receptor beta chain was sequenced within a study of Graves' ophthalmopathy and Graves' hyperthyroidism. Overall study findings and caveats: The blood repertoire also included most expanded thyroid clonotypes above 0.001 frequency.

The CDR3 is made up of 14 amino acids. Looked up from germline, CDR1 is ENHRY and CDR2 is SYGVKD. V lost 5 bases and J 7 bases, leaving 15 bases between the germline ends. For repertoire sequencing, the TCR beta CDR3 regions were amplified from RNA transcripts. First-round RT-PCR employed HTBI primers, with a second-round multiplex PCR after it. One entry per CDR3 protein results from TCRdb running MiXCR on the multiplex PCR reads. Among 240,000 or so distinct CDR3 sequences, around 50% were seen once, and the ten largest hold around half. Exclusion criteria comprised other autoimmune diseases, uncontrolled infections, pregnancy or lactation in patients. This clonotype was counted a few times. Its antigen is unidentified.

V and J are TRBV10-3 and TRBJ1-5; D is possibly TRBD1 (6 bases). Sequenced input: peripheral blood. This clonotype was sampled from an adult man with Graves' ophthalmopathy. CDR3 in DNA: TGTGCCATCAGTTACGACAGGTCGTCCCAGCCCCAGCATTTT. Protein product: CAISYDRSSQPQHF.